This is a list of T cell receptor beta chains from one sample in a study of blood T cell repertoires in COVID-19. Sequencing was performed with immunoSEQ multiplex PCR; in TCRdb, only in-frame clones are kept and a portion is missing. The data hold about 120,000 clones, with under 80% observed a single time. Material for sequencing was peripheral blood. The receptors stem from a man between 65 and 85 years old with acute or convalescent COVID-19. Each CDR3 is given with its conserved first and last residue. Each record gives: J gene, clone size, V gene, D gene, CDR3 DNA, CDR3 protein. D genes are given only for firm matches. Clone size appears in some rows only: once, few, many, or a class for an expanded clone.

j_call: TRBJ2-5
clone_size: NA
v_call: TRBV5-1
d_call: TRBD2
cdr3_nt: TGCGCCAGCAGCTTGGAGGGTAGCGGGGCGCTCCAGTACTTC
cdr3_aa: CASSLEGSGALQYF

j_call: TRBJ2-3
clone_size: NA
v_call: TRBV9
d_call: TRBD2
cdr3_nt: TGTGCCAGCAGCCGCACAGGGGAGCGGGGGGGCCGGACAGATACGCAGTATTTT
cdr3_aa: CASSRTGERGGRTDTQYF

j_call: TRBJ2-5
clone_size: NA
v_call: TRBV5-1
d_call: TRBD2
cdr3_nt: TGCGCCAGCAGCTTGGGGACTAGCGGCCAAGAGACCCAGTACTTC
cdr3_aa: CASSLGTSGQETQYF

j_call: TRBJ1-5
clone_size: NA
v_call: TRBV19
d_call: NA
cdr3_nt: TGTGCCAGTAGTAGCCCTCGGAGGACAGTCAATCAGCCCCAGCATTTT
cdr3_aa: CASSSPRRTVNQPQHF

j_call: TRBJ1-4
clone_size: few
v_call: TRBV19
d_call: TRBD1
cdr3_nt: TGTGCCAGTAGAGCAAGGGACAGGGATGAAAAACTGTTTTTT
cdr3_aa: CASRARDRDEKLFF

j_call: TRBJ2-1
clone_size: NA
v_call: TRBV29-1
d_call: TRBD2
cdr3_nt: TGCAGCGTAGGGACTAGCGGGGGGGGCTACAATGAGCAGTTCTTC
cdr3_aa: CSVGTSGGGYNEQFF

j_call: TRBJ1-2
clone_size: NA
v_call: TRBV19
d_call: TRBD1
cdr3_nt: TGTGCCAGTACGTCACAGGGGGCTCACTATGGCTACACCTTC
cdr3_aa: CASTSQGAHYGYTF

j_call: TRBJ2-5
clone_size: NA
v_call: TRBV4-3
d_call: NA
cdr3_nt: TGCGCCAGCAGCCAATCAGTTGCGGGGACCCAGTACTTC
cdr3_aa: CASSQSVAGTQYF

j_call: TRBJ2-1
clone_size: NA
v_call: TRBV19
d_call: TRBD2
cdr3_nt: TGTGCCAGTAACCCGGTGGGGTTAGCGGGGGGCCAGTTCTTC
cdr3_aa: CASNPVGLAGGQFF

j_call: TRBJ1-6
clone_size: NA
v_call: TRBV3-1/TRBV3-2
d_call: NA
cdr3_nt: TGTGCCAGCAGCCGGGCCGGGGGGAATTCACCCCTCCACTTT
cdr3_aa: CASSRAGGNSPLHF

j_call: TRBJ1-2
clone_size: NA
v_call: TRBV7-9
d_call: TRBD1
cdr3_nt: TGTGCCAGCAGAGGAGGGGGCGCGGATGGCTACACCTTC
cdr3_aa: CASRGGGADGYTF

j_call: TRBJ2-1
clone_size: NA
v_call: TRBV4-2
d_call: TRBD2
cdr3_nt: TGTGCCAGCAGCCAAGATCCCCCTAGCGGGGCCTACAATGAGCAGTTCTTC
cdr3_aa: CASSQDPPSGAYNEQFF

j_call: TRBJ1-3
clone_size: once
v_call: TRBV11-2
d_call: NA
cdr3_nt: TGTGCCAGCGGCTTCGGGGGGTTTCATGGAAACACCATATATTTT
cdr3_aa: CASGFGGFHGNTIYF

j_call: TRBJ1-2
clone_size: NA
v_call: TRBV4-2
d_call: NA
cdr3_nt: TGTGCCAGCAGCCAAGAGCGAGACGGGAGGTACACCTTC
cdr3_aa: CASSQERDGRYTF

j_call: TRBJ2-1
clone_size: NA
v_call: TRBV2
d_call: NA
cdr3_nt: TGTGCCAGCAGTGAAGATGGACTAAGCTACAATGAGCAGTTCTTC
cdr3_aa: CASSEDGLSYNEQFF

j_call: TRBJ2-5
clone_size: NA
v_call: TRBV18
d_call: TRBD2
cdr3_nt: TGTGCCAGCTCAAGCCTAGCGGGGGGGCCTGAGGAGACCCAGTACTTC
cdr3_aa: CASSSLAGGPEETQYF

j_call: TRBJ1-1
clone_size: many
v_call: TRBV12-3/TRBV12-4
d_call: NA
cdr3_nt: TGTGCCAGCAGTTTGGAACAGGCCACTGAAGCTTTCTTT
cdr3_aa: CASSLEQATEAFF

j_call: TRBJ1-2
clone_size: NA
v_call: TRBV6-4
d_call: TRBD1
cdr3_nt: TGTGCCAGCAGTGACGGGACAGGTAAATATGGCTACACCTTC
cdr3_aa: CASSDGTGKYGYTF

j_call: TRBJ1-1
clone_size: NA
v_call: TRBV5-1
d_call: TRBD1
cdr3_nt: TGCGCCAGCAGCTTGGGACAGGGCCTAATGAACACTGAAGCTTTCTTT
cdr3_aa: CASSLGQGLMNTEAFF

j_call: TRBJ2-7
clone_size: once
v_call: TRBV4-3
d_call: NA
cdr3_nt: TGCGCCAGCAGCCATTATGGGGGGGCTCGGAACGAGCAGTACTTC
cdr3_aa: CASSHYGGARNEQYF

j_call: TRBJ2-7
clone_size: NA
v_call: TRBV15
d_call: NA
cdr3_nt: TGTGCCACCAGCAGAGGGGGATCGGGAAGATCCTACGAGCAGTACTTC
cdr3_aa: CATSRGGSGRSYEQYF

j_call: TRBJ1-6
clone_size: once
v_call: TRBV6-5
d_call: NA
cdr3_nt: TGTGCCAGCGGGGAGGGCCGGTCCTATAATTCACCCCTCCACTTT
cdr3_aa: CASGEGRSYNSPLHF

j_call: TRBJ2-6
clone_size: once
v_call: TRBV23-1
d_call: NA
cdr3_nt: TGCGCCAGCAGTCAATCGAGGGGGTCTGGGGCCAACGTCCTGACTTTC
cdr3_aa: CASSQSRGSGANVLTF

j_call: TRBJ1-5
clone_size: NA
v_call: TRBV6-5
d_call: NA
cdr3_nt: TGTGCCAGCATTCCTATAGGAGGCAATCAGCCCCAGCATTTT
cdr3_aa: CASIPIGGNQPQHF

j_call: TRBJ2-1
clone_size: NA
v_call: TRBV3-1/TRBV3-2
d_call: TRBD2
cdr3_nt: TGTGCCAGCAGCCAGGGACTAGGTCGTGAGCAGTTCTTC
cdr3_aa: CASSQGLGREQFF

j_call: TRBJ2-1
clone_size: NA
v_call: TRBV11-3
d_call: NA
cdr3_nt: TGTGCCAGCAGCCCATCCCGTTTCAGGGACAATGAGCAGTTCTTC
cdr3_aa: CASSPSRFRDNEQFF

j_call: TRBJ1-3
clone_size: few
v_call: TRBV6-2/TRBV6-3
d_call: NA
cdr3_nt: TGTGCCAGCAGTTTGCGGGCGCGGGGAAACACCATATATTTT
cdr3_aa: CASSLRARGNTIYF

j_call: TRBJ2-1
clone_size: NA
v_call: TRBV5-8
d_call: TRBD2
cdr3_nt: TGTGCCAGCAGCTTGCTAGCGGGGGGGCCAGGTGAGCAGTTCTTC
cdr3_aa: CASSLLAGGPGEQFF

j_call: TRBJ2-7
clone_size: few
v_call: TRBV6-1
d_call: NA
cdr3_nt: TGTGCCAGCAGTGAAGGCCTACAGGACGAGCAGTACTTC
cdr3_aa: CASSEGLQDEQYF

j_call: TRBJ1-6
clone_size: NA
v_call: TRBV19
d_call: NA
cdr3_nt: TGTGCCAGTAGTGCTAGCCGGCTATCCTATAATTCACCCCTCCACTTT
cdr3_aa: CASSASRLSYNSPLHF

j_call: TRBJ2-2
clone_size: NA
v_call: TRBV4-3
d_call: TRBD2
cdr3_nt: TGCGCCAGCAGCCAAGATCAACTAGCGATCGGGGAGCTGTTTTTT
cdr3_aa: CASSQDQLAIGELFF

j_call: TRBJ1-5
clone_size: NA
v_call: TRBV29-1
d_call: NA
cdr3_nt: TGCAGCGTTGCGGGGGGGGCCAATCAGCCCCAGCATTTT
cdr3_aa: CSVAGGANQPQHF

j_call: TRBJ1-1
clone_size: NA
v_call: TRBV7-8
d_call: NA
cdr3_nt: TGTGCCAGCAGCCTTCAGGGGATTAACACTGAAGCTTTCTTT
cdr3_aa: CASSLQGINTEAFF

j_call: TRBJ2-3
clone_size: few
v_call: TRBV24-1
d_call: NA
cdr3_nt: TGTGCCACCAGTGATCTTAGGGGATCGACAGATACGCAGTATTTT
cdr3_aa: CATSDLRGSTDTQYF

j_call: TRBJ1-4
clone_size: once
v_call: TRBV4-1
d_call: NA
cdr3_nt: TGCGCCAGCAGCCAAGAAGTGACGGGGAGGACACAAGGAGGGCATGAAAAACTGTTTTTT
cdr3_aa: CASSQEVTGRTQGGHEKLFF

j_call: TRBJ2-3
clone_size: NA
v_call: TRBV3-1/TRBV3-2
d_call: TRBD1
cdr3_nt: TGTGCCAGCAGCGAAGGGGGCCAAGGGGGCACAGATACGCAGTATTTT
cdr3_aa: CASSEGGQGGTDTQYF

j_call: TRBJ2-3
clone_size: NA
v_call: TRBV5-6
d_call: TRBD2
cdr3_nt: TGTGCCAGCAGCCCCCTGCGGGGGGCCTCAGATACGCAGTATTTT
cdr3_aa: CASSPLRGASDTQYF

j_call: TRBJ2-4
clone_size: NA
v_call: TRBV21-1
d_call: NA
cdr3_nt: TGTGCCAGCAGCTCTCCAAACTCGGACATTCAGTACTTC
cdr3_aa: CASSSPNSDIQYF

j_call: TRBJ1-2
clone_size: NA
v_call: TRBV20-1
d_call: NA
cdr3_nt: TGCAGTGCTAGTAGGCGGGGCTATGGCTACACCTTC
cdr3_aa: CSASRRGYGYTF

j_call: TRBJ1-5
clone_size: NA
v_call: TRBV19
d_call: TRBD1
cdr3_nt: TGTGCCAGTAGTGCAAAACAGGGGGCATTGGGTCAGCCCCAGCATTTT
cdr3_aa: CASSAKQGALGQPQHF

j_call: TRBJ2-5
clone_size: NA
v_call: TRBV3-1/TRBV3-2
d_call: NA
cdr3_nt: TGTGCCAGCAGCCAAGAGTGGGGGCCCCAGTACTTC
cdr3_aa: CASSQEWGPQYF

j_call: TRBJ1-2
clone_size: few
v_call: TRBV7-3
d_call: TRBD1
cdr3_nt: TGTGCCAGCAGCCCGAACGACAGGGTAGACTATGGCTACACCTTC
cdr3_aa: CASSPNDRVDYGYTF

j_call: TRBJ2-3
clone_size: NA
v_call: TRBV9
d_call: TRBD2
cdr3_nt: TGTGCCAGCAGCGTTAGCGGAGCCAGCGGGGCGACAGATACGCAGTATTTT
cdr3_aa: CASSVSGASGATDTQYF

j_call: TRBJ2-1
clone_size: many
v_call: TRBV7-2
d_call: TRBD1
cdr3_nt: TGTGCCAGCAGCCCTCCGGGACAGGGCCTTGGGAAGTTCTTC
cdr3_aa: CASSPPGQGLGKFF

j_call: TRBJ2-7
clone_size: NA
v_call: TRBV2
d_call: TRBD2
cdr3_nt: TGTGCCAGCAGACAGACTAGCGGGGGATACGAGCAGTACTTC
cdr3_aa: CASRQTSGGYEQYF

j_call: TRBJ2-2
clone_size: NA
v_call: TRBV4-3
d_call: NA
cdr3_nt: TGCGCCAGCAGCCAAGATTGGGGGAGGCAGGTCATGAACACCGGGGAGCTGTTTTTT
cdr3_aa: CASSQDWGRQVMNTGELFF

j_call: TRBJ2-1
clone_size: NA
v_call: TRBV5-6
d_call: NA
cdr3_nt: TGTGCCAGCAGCTTGGTCGGGGGAGGTGAGCAGTTCTTC
cdr3_aa: CASSLVGGGEQFF